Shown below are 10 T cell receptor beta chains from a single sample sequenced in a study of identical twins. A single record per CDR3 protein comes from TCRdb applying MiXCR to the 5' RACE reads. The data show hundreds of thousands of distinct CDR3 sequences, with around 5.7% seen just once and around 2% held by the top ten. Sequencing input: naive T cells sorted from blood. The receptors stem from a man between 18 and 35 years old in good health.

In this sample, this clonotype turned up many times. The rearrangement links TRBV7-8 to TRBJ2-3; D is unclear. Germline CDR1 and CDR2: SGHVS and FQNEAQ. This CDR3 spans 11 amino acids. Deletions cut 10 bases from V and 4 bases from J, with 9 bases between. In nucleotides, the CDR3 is TGTGCCACGCACCAACCAGATACGCAGTATTTT. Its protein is CATHQPDTQYF. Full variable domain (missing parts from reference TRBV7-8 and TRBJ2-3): GAGVSQSPRYKVAKRGQDVALRCDPISGHVSLFWYQQALGQGPEFLTYFQNEAQLDKSGLPSDRFFAERPEGSVSTLKIQRTQQEDSAVYLCATHQPDTQYFGPGTRLTVL.

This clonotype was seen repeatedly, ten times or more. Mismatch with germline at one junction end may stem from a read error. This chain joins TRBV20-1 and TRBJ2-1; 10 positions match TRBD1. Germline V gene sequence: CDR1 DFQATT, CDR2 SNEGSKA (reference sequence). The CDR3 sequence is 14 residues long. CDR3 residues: CSARGTGVGNEQFF. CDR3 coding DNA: TGCAGTGCAAGAGGGACAGGGGTGGGCAATGAGCAGTTCTTC.

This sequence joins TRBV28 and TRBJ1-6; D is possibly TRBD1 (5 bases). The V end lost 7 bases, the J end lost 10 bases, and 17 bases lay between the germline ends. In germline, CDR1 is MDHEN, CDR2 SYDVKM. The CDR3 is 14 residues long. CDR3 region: CASIRGGFSSPLHF. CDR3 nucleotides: TGTGCCAGCATACGGGGGGGGTTCTCCTCACCCCTCCACTTT.

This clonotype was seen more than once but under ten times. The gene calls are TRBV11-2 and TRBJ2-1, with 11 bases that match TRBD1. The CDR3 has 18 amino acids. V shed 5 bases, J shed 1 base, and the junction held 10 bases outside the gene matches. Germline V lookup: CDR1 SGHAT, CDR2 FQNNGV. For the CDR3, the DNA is TGTGCCAGCAGCCCACGGACAGGGGGCATCTTTTCCTACAATGAGCAGTTCTTC. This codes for CASSPRTGGIFSYNEQFF.

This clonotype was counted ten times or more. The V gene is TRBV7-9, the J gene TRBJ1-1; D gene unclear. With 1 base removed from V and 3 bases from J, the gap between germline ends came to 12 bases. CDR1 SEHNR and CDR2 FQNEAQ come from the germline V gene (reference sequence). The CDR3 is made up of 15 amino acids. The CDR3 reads CASSLDDLVYTEAFF. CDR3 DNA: TGTGCCAGCAGCTTAGATGATTTGGTCTACACTGAAGCTTTCTTT.

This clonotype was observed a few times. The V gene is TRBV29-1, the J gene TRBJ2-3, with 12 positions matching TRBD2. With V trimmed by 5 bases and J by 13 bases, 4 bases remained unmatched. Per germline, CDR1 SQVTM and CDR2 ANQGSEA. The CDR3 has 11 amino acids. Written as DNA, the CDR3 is TGCAGCGTTACTAGCGGGAGGCCTAAGTATTTT. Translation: CSVTSGRPKYF.

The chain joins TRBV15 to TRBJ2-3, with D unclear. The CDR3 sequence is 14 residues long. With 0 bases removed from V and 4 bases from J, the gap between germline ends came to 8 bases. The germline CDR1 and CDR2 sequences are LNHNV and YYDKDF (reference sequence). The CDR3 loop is CATSRDGGADTQYF. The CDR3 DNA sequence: TGTGCCACCAGCAGAGATGGCGGCGCAGATACGCAGTATTTT.

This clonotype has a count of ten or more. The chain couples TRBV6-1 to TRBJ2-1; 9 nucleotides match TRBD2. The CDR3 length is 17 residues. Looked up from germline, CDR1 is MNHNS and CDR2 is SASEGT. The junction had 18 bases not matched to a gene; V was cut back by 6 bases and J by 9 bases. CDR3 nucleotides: TGTGCCAGCAGGCCCCCCGTAGCGGGAGTGGAGGTAGGTGAGCAGTTCTTC. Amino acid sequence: CASRPPVAGVEVGEQFF.

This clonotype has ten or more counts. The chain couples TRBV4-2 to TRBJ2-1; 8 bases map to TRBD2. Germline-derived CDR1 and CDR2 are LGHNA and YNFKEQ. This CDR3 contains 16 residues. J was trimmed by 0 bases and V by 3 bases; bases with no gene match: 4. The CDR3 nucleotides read TGTGCCAGCAGCCAGGCCGGGACTAGCTCCTACAATGAGCAGTTCTTC. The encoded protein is CASSQAGTSSYNEQFF.

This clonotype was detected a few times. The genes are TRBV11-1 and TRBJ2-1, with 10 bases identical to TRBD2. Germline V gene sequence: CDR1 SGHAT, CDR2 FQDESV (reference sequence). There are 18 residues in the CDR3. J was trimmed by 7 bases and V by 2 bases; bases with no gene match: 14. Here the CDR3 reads CASSLIGASLAGENEQFF. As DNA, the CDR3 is TGTGCCAGCAGCTTAATTGGAGCCAGTCTAGCGGGAGAGAATGAGCAGTTCTTC.